The sequence of this T cell receptor (beta chain) was determined in a study of OX40 agonist ivuxolimab in advanced cancers. Study information: Partial responses, seen in three patients, involved one hepatocellular carcinoma and two cutaneous melanomas.

Sequenced by immunoSEQ multiplex PCR; TCRdb stores in-frame clones only, minus some. The table records 61,000 or so clones, approximately 84% of them present only once. As regards this clone: Its specificity is not known.

The CDR3 is 13 amino acids. The trim removed 6 bases at V and 6 bases at J, leaving 3 bases unmatched. Per germline, CDR1 MDHEN and CDR2 SYDVKM. Study-wide findings and caveats: Partial responders at 0.1-3.0 mg/kg showed near-lowest clonal expansion.

J is TRBJ2-2 and V is TRBV28, with TRBD1 matching over 8 bases. The source was CD4+ or CD8+ T cells sorted from blood, collected in a trial of the OX40 agonist ivuxolimab. The clonotype comes from an adult with an advanced solid tumor such as melanoma, head and neck, liver or kidney cancer. This chain's CDR3 is CASRDRGSGELFF. In nucleotides, the CDR3 is TGTGCCAGCAGAGACAGGGGATCCGGGGAGCTGTTTTTT.